The sequence of this T cell receptor beta chain was determined in a study of cytomegalovirus exposure and HLA in healthy donors. Notes on the study in general: 164 TCR beta chains were listed as cytomegalovirus-associated.

Comment on this clone: The target antigen is unknown.

This CDR3 has 16 residues. Germline V gene sequence: CDR1 SGHTA, CDR2 FQGNSA. Trimming took 6 bases from V and 5 from J, leaving 17 bases between them. TCRdb keeps only in-frame clones here, not all; method: immunoSEQ multiplex PCR. The data hold over 100,000 clones, with just under 90% observed a single time. The chain combines TRBV7-2 with TRBJ1-6; D ambiguous. The sequence derives from a man under 40 in good health and CMV-seronegative. Sequencing was performed on PBMCs. The CDR3 DNA follows: TGTGCCAGCAGGGGAGCGGGAGCCGGACATAATTCACCCCTCCACTTT. The encoded protein is CASRGAGAGHNSPLHF.